This passage covers 18 T cell receptor beta chains from one sample sequenced in a study of blood T cell repertoires in COVID-19. Using immunoSEQ multiplex PCR, the repertoire was profiled, and TCRdb retains in-frame clones only, with some absent. The sample includes 150,000 to 200,000 clones, roughly 80% of them seen just once. The source material was peripheral blood. The origin of the receptors is a man between 45 and 60 years old who had recovered from COVID-19.

The gene calls are TRBV5-1 and TRBJ2-5; D possibly corresponds to TRBD2 (6 bases). The length of the CDR3 is 14 residues. Trimming removed 0 bases at V and 5 bases at J, with 11 bases between. Germline CDR1 is SGHRS and CDR2 is YFSETQ. CDR3 DNA: TGCGCCAGCAGCTTGGCGGGAGTGGTGGAGACCCAGTACTTC. As protein: CASSLAGVVETQYF.

This clone was found once. The chain combines TRBV7-9 with TRBJ2-7, with D hard to call. The germline gives CDR1 SEHNR, CDR2 FQNEAQ (reference sequence). This CDR3 comprises 13 residues. V lost 5 bases to trimming and J lost 7 bases, with 15 bases between them. DNA for the CDR3: TGTGCCAGCAGCAAAGAGGTGGCGAGGGAGCAGTACTTC. Amino acid sequence: CASSKEVAREQYF.

This chain joins TRBV7-6 and TRBJ2-1, with D maybe TRBD1 (5 bases). Germline V gives CDR1 SGHVS, CDR2 FNYEAQ. The CDR3 has 14 amino acids. Trimming removed 7 bases from V and 4 bases from J, with 14 bases in between. DNA of the CDR3: TGTGCCAGCAAGCCAGGGTCAATTTACAATGAGCAGTTCTTC. Protein product: CASKPGSIYNEQFF.

The chain uses TRBV7-3 and TRBJ2-1, with 7 bases lining up with TRBD2. Germline CDR1 SGHTA, CDR2 FQGTGA. V shed 5 bases and J 6 bases; nucleotides not matched to a gene: 13. The CDR3 is 16 residues long. CDR3 loop: CASSLAPGTTGNEQFF. The CDR3 nucleotides are TGTGCCAGCAGCCTAGCTCCCGGGACTACTGGCAATGAGCAGTTCTTC. Complete variable domain (other parts from reference TRBV7-3 and TRBJ2-1): GAGVSQTPSNKVTEKGKYVELRCDPISGHTALYWYRQSLGQGPEFLIYFQGTGAADDSGLPNDRFFAVRPEGSVSTLKIQRTERGDSAVYLCASSLAPGTTGNEQFFGPGTRLTVL.

The gene calls are TRBV4-3 and TRBJ1-2, with a possible D match to TRBD1 (5 bases). This CDR3 is built from 14 residues. Trimming took off 0 bases at V and 3 bases at J, with 8 bases between the two ends. Germline V gene sequence: CDR1 LGHNA, CDR2 YSLEER. The CDR3 here is CASSQDVGDYGYTF. For the CDR3, the DNA is TGCGCCAGCAGCCAAGATGTAGGGGACTATGGCTACACCTTC.

V is TRBV5-1 and J is TRBJ2-6, with D perhaps matching TRBD1 (6 bases). Trimming removed 0 bases from V and 3 bases from J, with 13 bases in between. The CDR3 has 17 amino acids. CDR1 is SGHRS, CDR2 YFSETQ, per germline. DNA of the CDR3: TGCGCCAGCAGCTTGGTTCCAGGGGTGGGTGGGGCCAACGTCCTGACTTTC. Protein sequence: CASSLVPGVGGANVLTF.

This clone was picked up a small number of times. This chain connects TRBV10-3 to TRBJ2-7; 14 bases are shared with TRBD2. The CDR3 spans 17 residues. CDR1 ENHRY and CDR2 SYGVKD come from the germline V gene. J lost 4 bases, V lost 5 bases, and 10 bases had no gene match. The CDR3 protein is CAISRTGTSGSKYEQYF. Here the CDR3 DNA reads TGTGCCATCAGTCGTACCGGGACTAGCGGGAGTAAGTACGAGCAGTACTTC.

The V call is TRBV5-1, the J call TRBJ2-1; no clear D gene. The V and J ends lost 0 bases and 6 bases respectively, with 13 bases between them. The CDR3 has 15 amino acids. Germline CDR1 and CDR2: SGHRS and YFSETQ. For the CDR3, the DNA is TGCGCCAGCAGCTTGGCACACGGGTTAACCAATGAGCAGTTCTTC. Amino acids: CASSLAHGLTNEQFF. Looking up the rest from reference TRBV5-1 and TRBJ2-1 gives the full variable domain: KAGVTQTPRYLIKTRGQQVTLSCSPISGHRSVSWYQQTPGQGLQFLFEYFSETQRNKGNFPGRFSGRQFSNSRSEMNVSTLELGDSALYLCASSLAHGLTNEQFFGPGTRLTVL.

This chain uses TRBV10-3 with TRBJ2-1; 10 bases are shared with TRBD1. The junction had 4 bases not matched to a gene; V was cut back by 9 bases and J by 5 bases. CDR1 ENHRY and CDR2 SYGVKD come from the germline V gene. The CDR3 sequence is 13 residues long. This CDR3 reads CAIGTGENNEQFF. Written as DNA, the CDR3 is TGTGCCATTGGGACAGGGGAGAACAATGAGCAGTTCTTC.

J is TRBJ2-2 and V is TRBV19, with D perhaps matching TRBD1 (6 bases). The CDR3 runs to 14 residues. Trimming removed 7 bases at V and 4 bases at J, with 13 bases between. CDR1 LNHDA and CDR2 SQIVND come from the germline V gene (reference sequence). CDR3 coding DNA: TGTGCCAGTACCCGGACAGTGAGCACCGGGGAGCTGTTTTTT. Protein product: CASTRTVSTGELFF.

This sequence joins TRBV28 and TRBJ2-1, with 10 nucleotides matching TRBD2. V lost 8 bases and J lost 1; bases outside the gene matches: 2. The CDR3 runs 14 residues. Germline V gene lookup returns CDR1 MDHEN and CDR2 SYDVKM. DNA of the CDR3: TGTGCCAGCGTAGCGGGAGGATCCTACAATGAGCAGTTCTTC. Translated: CASVAGGSYNEQFF.

The chain uses TRBV19 and TRBJ2-2, with 8 bases aligning to TRBD2. The length of the CDR3 is 14 residues. V was clipped by 1 base and J by 6 bases; unmatched bases: 1. Per the germline V gene, CDR1 is LNHDA and CDR2 is SQIVND (reference sequence). Here the CDR3 reads CASSIGGRSGELFF. The CDR3 DNA sequence: TGTGCCAGTAGTATAGGCGGGAGGTCCGGGGAGCTGTTTTTT.

CDR3 in amino acids: CASSQGHGDFYGYTF. DNA of the CDR3: TGTGCCAGCAGCCAAGGACACGGGGATTTCTATGGCTACACCTTC. This rearrangement joins TRBV3-1 (or the pseudogene TRBV3-2) to TRBJ1-2; D remains unclear. Trimming removed 1 base at V and 4 bases at J, with 13 bases between. The CDR3 runs to 15 residues. CDR1 is LGHDT, CDR2 YNNKEL, per germline (reference sequence).

CDR3 amino acids: CASSSEGGFPGELFF. In DNA, the CDR3 is TGTGCCAGCAGCTCAGAGGGAGGGTTTCCCGGGGAGCTGTTTTTT. This chain links TRBV3-1 (or the pseudogene TRBV3-2) with TRBJ2-2, with TRBD2 identical over 7 bases. The germline V gene has CDR1 LGHDT and CDR2 YNNKEL (reference sequence). V shed 5 bases, J shed 6 bases, and the junction held 9 bases outside the gene matches. The CDR3 runs to 15 residues.

This chain links TRBV19 with TRBJ2-1, with 8 bases fitting TRBD2. After removal of 7 bases from V and 3 bases from J, the junction contained 5 bases not matched to a gene. CDR3 length equals 14 residues. Germline values: CDR1 LNHDA, CDR2 SQIVND (reference sequence). CDR3 loop: CASTRAGDYNEQFF. In DNA form, the CDR3 reads TGTGCCAGTACAAGAGCGGGAGACTACAATGAGCAGTTCTTC. Full variable domain (outside the CDR3, taken from reference TRBV19 and TRBJ2-1): DGGITQSPKYLFRKEGQNVTLSCEQNLNHDAMYWYRQDPGQGLRLIYYSQIVNDFQKGDIAEGYSVSREKKESFPLTVTSAQKNPTAFYLCASTRAGDYNEQFFGPGTRLTVL.

The rearrangement joins TRBV7-6 to TRBJ1-5; 7 bases map to TRBD1. Germline trimming cut 4 bases from V and 5 bases from J; bases unmatched to any gene: 17. Germline V gene sequence: CDR1 SGHVS, CDR2 FNYEAQ. This CDR3 is 18 amino acids long. CDR3 sequence reads: CASSSRPWRGRGDQPQHF. For the CDR3, the DNA is TGTGCCAGCAGCTCCCGACCGTGGAGGGGGCGCGGCGATCAGCCCCAGCATTTT.

The chain recombines TRBV19 with TRBJ2-5, with 8 bases aligning to TRBD1. This CDR3 is built from 15 residues. Germline CDR1 and CDR2: LNHDA and SQIVND (reference sequence). J was trimmed by 1 base and V by 9 bases; bases with no gene match: 10. Here the CDR3 reads CARGQVLGVQETQYF. In nucleotides, the CDR3 is TGTGCCAGGGGACAGGTTTTGGGGGTCCAAGAGACCCAGTACTTC.

This clone has only one observation. This sequence joins TRBV4-2 and TRBJ2-4; the match to TRBD2 covers 10 bases. Germline V gene sequence: CDR1 LGHNA, CDR2 YNFKEQ. This CDR3 contains 17 residues. J gave up 9 bases and V 0 bases, and 11 bases lay outside the gene matches. CDR3 in amino acids: CASSQEGAGGPEGIQYF. DNA of the CDR3: TGTGCCAGCAGCCAAGAGGGAGCGGGAGGGCCTGAAGGCATTCAGTACTTC.